These 19 T cell receptor beta chains came from one sample sequenced in a study of control samples from healthy donors and cancer patients. Only in-frame clones appear in the TCRdb table, and some are missing; sequencing was by immunoSEQ multiplex PCR. This table has 100,000 to 150,000 clones, about 93% appearing once. The sequenced material came from blood. The source of these receptors is a man in his forties in good health.

The rearrangement links TRBV27 to TRBJ2-7; the match to TRBD1 covers 7 bases. Germline CDR1 is MNHEY and CDR2 is SMNVEV (reference sequence). The CDR3 is made up of 14 amino acids. V dropped 7 bases and J dropped 3; count of bases not matched to a gene: 9. CDR3 nucleotide sequence: TGTGCCAGCAAGCGACAGGGAACCTTCTACGAGCAGTACTTC. This sequence encodes CASKRQGTFYEQYF.

Written as DNA, the CDR3 is TGTGCCAGCAGTGAACTGCGGAACTATGGCTACACCTTC. Protein: CASSELRNYGYTF. The chain has TRBV6-1 and TRBJ1-2, with unresolved D. Germline CDR1 and CDR2: MNHNS and SASEGT. This CDR3 spans 13 amino acids. V lost 2 bases and J lost 2, with 6 bases in between.

V gene TRBV18 combines with J gene TRBJ2-6; a possible D gene is TRBD1 (6 bases). The germline V and J ends were trimmed by 6 bases and 3 bases, with 9 bases remaining between them. The length of the CDR3 is 14 residues. Per the germline V gene, CDR1 is KGHSH and CDR2 is LQKENI. CDR3 DNA: TGTGCCAGCTCGGGGGACATTGGGGCCAACGTCCTGACTTTC. This encodes CASSGDIGANVLTF.

The J gene is TRBJ1-5, the V gene TRBV5-1; the D gene is possibly TRBD1 (5 bases). The germline V gene encodes CDR1 SGHRS and CDR2 YFSETQ. The V gene lost 0 bases and the J gene lost 6 bases, with 13 bases spanning the gap. The CDR3 is made up of 15 amino acids. Here the CDR3 DNA reads TGCGCCAGCAGCTTGGGTTCTGGGGCCAGTCAGCCCCAGCATTTT. Translating gives CASSLGSGASQPQHF.

CDR3 nucleotides: TGTGCCACAAACGACAGGGTTGGCAATCAGCCCCAGCATTTT. It codes for CATNDRVGNQPQHF. V and J are TRBV28 and TRBJ1-5; 7 positions agree with TRBD1. This CDR3 contains 14 residues. Germline V gene sequence: CDR1 MDHEN, CDR2 SYDVKM. V was pared by 10 bases and J by 2 bases, with 8 bases of the junction left unmatched. The whole variable domain, filled in from reference TRBV28 and TRBJ1-5, reads DVKVTQSSRYLVKRTGEKVFLECVQDMDHENMFWYRQDPGLGLRLIYFSYDVKMKEKGDIPEGYSVSREKKERFSLILESASTNQTSMYLCATNDRVGNQPQHFGDGTRLSIL.

CDR3 residues: CASSPSSRNTEAFF. As DNA, the CDR3 is TGTGCCAGCAGCCCATCGTCGCGGAACACTGAAGCTTTCTTT. The chain uses TRBV9 and TRBJ1-1; no definite D call. The CDR3 covers 14 residues. The V end was cut by 4 bases, the J end by 1 base, with 11 bases between. CDR1 and CDR2 from the germline V gene are SGDLS and YYNGEE.

This sequence joins TRBV5-4 and TRBJ2-5; a weak D match, TRBD1 (6 bases). Trimming shortened V by 4 bases and J by 3 bases, and 16 bases separated the two germline ends. CDR1 and CDR2 from the germline V gene are SGHNT and YYREEE (reference sequence). The CDR3 runs 15 residues. The CDR3: CASSRPGQQKETQYF. DNA for the CDR3: TGTGCCAGCAGCCGTCCAGGACAGCAAAAAGAGACCCAGTACTTC. The whole variable domain, remainder taken from reference TRBV5-4 and TRBJ2-5, is ETGVTQSPTHLIKTRGQQVTLRCSSQSGHNTVSWYQQALGQGPQFIFQYYREEENGRGNFPPRFSGLQFPNYSSELNVNALELDDSALYLCASSRPGQQKETQYFGPGTRLLVL.

V and J are TRBV10-3 and TRBJ1-5, with 7 positions matching TRBD1. J lost 3 bases, V lost 6 bases, and 5 bases had no gene match. The V gene's germline CDR1 is ENHRY and CDR2 SYGVKD. This CDR3 has 14 residues. Here the CDR3 reads CAIRRQGDNQPQHF. The CDR3 bases are TGTGCCATCAGACGACAGGGTGACAATCAGCCCCAGCATTTT.

The J gene is TRBJ1-1, the V gene TRBV10-3, with TRBD1 as a possible D gene (5 bases). The CDR3 has 14 amino acids. The V gene lost 2 bases and the J gene lost 6 bases, with 13 bases spanning the gap. Germline CDR1 reads ENHRY; CDR2 reads SYGVKD. This CDR3 is CAISEAKEGSEAFF. DNA for the CDR3: TGTGCCATCAGTGAGGCCAAGGAGGGGTCTGAAGCTTTCTTT.

The chain has TRBV29-1 and TRBJ2-1; 9 bases fit TRBD1. V gave up 7 bases and J gave up 7 bases; unmatched junction bases: 5. CDR1 is SQVTM and CDR2 is ANQGSEA in the germline V gene. There are 12 residues in the CDR3. Here the CDR3 reads CSAGTGWNEQFF. In DNA form, the CDR3 reads TGCAGCGCTGGGACAGGGTGGAATGAGCAGTTCTTC.

The chain uses TRBV18 and TRBJ1-1; D uncertain. CDR1 is KGHSH, CDR2 LQKENI, per germline. The CDR3 has 15 residues. V was cut by 2 bases and J by 3 bases, with 13 bases left in between. The CDR3: CASSPSSGIYTEAFF. The CDR3 nucleotides read TGTGCCAGCTCACCAAGTTCCGGGATTTACACTGAAGCTTTCTTT.

V usage is TRBV29-1 and J usage is TRBJ2-7, with D maybe TRBD1 (6 bases). CDR1 is SQVTM, CDR2 ANQGSEA, per germline. Deletions cut 8 bases from V and 5 bases from J, with 16 bases between. This CDR3 is 12 amino acids long. The CDR3 protein is CSPVGRGHEQYF. The DNA for the CDR3 is TGCAGCCCCGTGGGCAGGGGCCACGAGCAGTACTTC.

This sequence joins TRBV5-1 and TRBJ1-1, with TRBD1 identical over 7 bases. CDR3 size: 15 residues. The J segment lost 0 bases and the V segment lost 4 bases, leaving 6 bases of the junction unmatched. Looked up from germline, CDR1 is SGHRS and CDR2 is YFSETQ. CDR3 loop: CASSRQTGLNTEAFF. As DNA, the CDR3 is TGCGCCAGCAGCAGACAGACAGGGCTGAACACTGAAGCTTTCTTT.

V is TRBV2 and J is TRBJ1-3, with D hard to call. Trimming removed 0 bases at V and 0 bases at J, with 15 bases between. Germline V gives CDR1 SNHLY, CDR2 FYNNEI. The CDR3 is made up of 18 amino acids. The chain's CDR3 is CASSEALRFFFSGNTIYF. The CDR3 DNA reads as TGTGCCAGCAGTGAAGCGCTTCGATTCTTCTTCTCTGGAAACACCATATATTTT. The complete variable domain, with remaining parts taken from reference TRBV2 and TRBJ1-3, reads EPEVTQTPSHQVTQMGQEVILRCVPISNHLYFYWYRQILGQKVEFLVSFYNNEISEKSEIFDDQFSVERPDGSNFTLKIRSTKLEDSAMYFCASSEALRFFFSGNTIYFGEGSWLTVV.

J is TRBJ2-7 and V is TRBV18; D not certain. This CDR3 is built from 16 residues. Germline CDR1 is KGHSH and CDR2 is LQKENI. V was shortened by 4 bases and J by 12 bases, with 28 bases between the two germline ends. In DNA, the CDR3 is TGTGCCAGCTCACTAGGTCCCGGTTCCATTCCTACGAGTCTGTACTTC. Its protein is CASSLGPGSIPTSLYF.

The rearrangement uses TRBV4-2 and TRBJ1-1; D not resolved. Trimming took 0 bases from V and 5 from J, leaving 10 bases between them. CDR1 and CDR2 from the germline V gene are LGHNA and YNFKEQ. The CDR3 runs to 14 residues. In DNA form, the CDR3 reads TGTGCCAGCAGCCAAGATGGGCCAATTACTGAAGCTTTCTTT. This gives the protein CASSQDGPITEAFF.

The chain links TRBV15 to TRBJ2-1; D is ambiguous. Germline V lookup: CDR1 LNHNV, CDR2 YYDKDF (reference sequence). The CDR3 length is 12 residues. Trimming removed 1 base from V and 6 bases from J, with 4 bases in between. In nucleotides, the CDR3 is TGTGCCACCAGCAGAGCATTCAATGAGCAGTTCTTC. It translates to CATSRAFNEQFF.

The chain carries TRBV19 and TRBJ1-1; D perhaps matches TRBD1 (6 bases). The CDR3 extends over 14 amino acids. CDR1 is LNHDA, CDR2 SQIVND, per germline (reference sequence). The ends were cut back, 4 bases at V and 0 bases at J, with 9 bases in the middle. As DNA, the CDR3 is TGTGCCAGTAGTACAGGGGCAATGAACACTGAAGCTTTCTTT. This encodes CASSTGAMNTEAFF. Filled out from reference TRBV19 and TRBJ1-1, the complete variable domain reads DGGITQSPKYLFRKEGQNVTLSCEQNLNHDAMYWYRQDPGQGLRLIYYSQIVNDFQKGDIAEGYSVSREKKESFPLTVTSAQKNPTAFYLCASSTGAMNTEAFFGQGTRLTVV.

The genes are TRBV10-2 and TRBJ1-6, with D possibly TRBD1 on 5 matching bases. This CDR3 has 15 amino acids. Germline V gene data show CDR1 as WSHSY and CDR2 as SAAADI. V was cut by 2 bases and J by 9 bases, with 14 bases left in between. CDR3 DNA sequence: TGCGCCAGCAGTGAGGTGCGGCAGGGCCGTTCACCCCTCCACTTT. Its translation: CASSEVRQGRSPLHF.